This TCR beta chain was profiled in a study of blood T cell repertoires in COVID-19. Trimming cost V 7 bases and J 1 base, with 8 bases left between them. This CDR3 region has 13 residues. The germline CDR1 and CDR2 sequences are KGHDR and SFDVKD. Study processing details: Amplification from reference gene primers served as the basis for estimated nucleated cell counts. TCRdb's table, derived via immunoSEQ multiplex PCR, lists solely in-frame clones and lacks some. The DNA gave D and trimming, while V, J and clone size come from that table. Among around 200,000 clones listed, about 88% were seen once.

The sample was PBMCs or T cells enriched from blood (not recorded which). The TCR sequence derives from a woman aged 25 to 39 who had been exposed to COVID-19. The V gene is TRBV24-1, the J gene TRBJ2-3; tentatively, D is TRBD1 (6 bases). DNA of the CDR3: TGTGCCACCAGAAGACAGGGCACAGATACGCAGTATTTT. It encodes CATRRQGTDTQYF.